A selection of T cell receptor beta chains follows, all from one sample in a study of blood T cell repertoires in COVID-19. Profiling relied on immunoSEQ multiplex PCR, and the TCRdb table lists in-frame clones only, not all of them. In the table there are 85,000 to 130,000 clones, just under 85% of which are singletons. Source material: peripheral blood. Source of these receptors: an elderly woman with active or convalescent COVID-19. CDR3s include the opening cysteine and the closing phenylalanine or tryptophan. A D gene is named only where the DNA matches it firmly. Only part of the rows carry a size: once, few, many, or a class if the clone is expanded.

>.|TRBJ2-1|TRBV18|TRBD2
CASSPSLQTSGSGNEQFF
TGTGCCAGCTCACCATCGCTCCAGACTAGCGGGAGTGGGAATGAGCAGTTCTTC
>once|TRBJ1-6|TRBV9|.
CASSVSNSPLHF
TGTGCCAGCAGCGTCTCGAATTCACCCCTCCACTTT
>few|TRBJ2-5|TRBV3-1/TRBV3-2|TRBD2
CASSRRSQAGVGTQYF
TGTGCCAGCAGCCGACGTAGTCAGGCGGGGGTGGGGACCCAGTACTTC
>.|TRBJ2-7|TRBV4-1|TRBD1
CASSQVQGAAYEQYF
TGCGCCAGCAGCCAAGTACAGGGGGCGGCATACGAGCAGTACTTC
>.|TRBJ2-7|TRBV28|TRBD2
CASSLYPSGSPEQYF
TGTGCCAGCAGTTTATACCCTAGCGGGAGCCCCGAGCAGTACTTC
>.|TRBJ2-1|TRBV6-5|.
CASSYSGPRSYNEQFF
TGTGCCAGCAGTTACTCTGGGCCGCGATCCTACAATGAGCAGTTCTTC
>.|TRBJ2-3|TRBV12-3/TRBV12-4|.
CASGDPDTQYF
TGTGCCAGCGGAGACCCAGATACGCAGTATTTT
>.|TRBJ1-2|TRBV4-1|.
CASSQDSNGGWYGYTF
TGCGCCAGCAGCCAAGATAGTAACGGGGGATGGTATGGCTACACCTTC
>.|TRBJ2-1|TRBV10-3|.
CAISERLMGTNEQFF
TGTGCCATCAGTGAACGGTTGATGGGCACCAATGAGCAGTTCTTC
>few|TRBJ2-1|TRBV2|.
CASSVTGSNEQFF
TGTGCCAGCAGCGTAACAGGGAGCAATGAGCAGTTCTTC
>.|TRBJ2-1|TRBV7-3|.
CASSFGGVINEQFF
TGTGCCAGCAGCTTTGGAGGGGTTATCAATGAGCAGTTCTTC
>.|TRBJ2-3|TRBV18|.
CASSPTGGTDTQYF
TGTGCCAGCTCACCTACCGGAGGCACAGATACGCAGTATTTT
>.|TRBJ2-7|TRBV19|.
CASSIGGVGYEQYF
TGTGCCAGTAGTATAGGGGGCGTCGGGTACGAGCAGTACTTC
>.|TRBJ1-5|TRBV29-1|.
CSVEGRKGQPQHF
TGCAGCGTTGAAGGGAGGAAGGGTCAGCCCCAGCATTTT
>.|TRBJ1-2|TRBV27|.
CASSFGRLYGYTF
TGTGCCAGCAGTTTTGGCAGATTATATGGCTACACCTTC
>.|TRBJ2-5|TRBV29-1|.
CSVLRETQYF
TGCAGCGTCCTGAGGGAGACCCAGTACTTC
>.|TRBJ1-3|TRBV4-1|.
CASSQVFGGRTLSGNTIYF
TGCGCCAGCAGCCAAGTTTTCGGAGGCAGAACCCTCTCTGGAAACACCATATATTTT
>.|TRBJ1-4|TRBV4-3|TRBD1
CASSRNRGSQLFF
TGCGCCAGCAGCCGCAACAGGGGGAGTCAACTGTTTTTT
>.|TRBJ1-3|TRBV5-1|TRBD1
CASSLEGQGSSGNTIYF
TGCGCCAGCAGCTTGGAAGGACAGGGAAGCTCTGGAAACACCATATATTTT
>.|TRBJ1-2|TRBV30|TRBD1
CAWSWGQGGYGYTF
TGTGCCTGGAGTTGGGGACAGGGCGGCTATGGCTACACCTTC
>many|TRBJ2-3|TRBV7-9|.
CASSPAGDTQYF
TGTGCCAGCAGCCCCGCGGGGGATACGCAGTATTTT
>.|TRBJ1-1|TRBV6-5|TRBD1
CAVRTGKNTEAFF
TGTGCCGTCCGGACAGGGAAGAACACTGAAGCTTTCTTT
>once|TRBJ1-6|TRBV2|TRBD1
CASSVHTGVLLSPLHF
TGTGCCAGCAGTGTCCACACAGGGGTCCTCCTTTCACCCCTCCACTTT
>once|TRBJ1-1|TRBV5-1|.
CASSEAVNTEAFF
TGCGCCAGCAGCGAGGCGGTGAACACTGAAGCTTTCTTT
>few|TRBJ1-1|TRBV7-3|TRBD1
CASSTGGEHTEAFF
TGTGCCAGCAGCACAGGGGGCGAACACACTGAAGCTTTCTTT
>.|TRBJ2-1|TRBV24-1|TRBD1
CATSDLIGQGIDEQFF
TGTGCCACCAGTGATTTGATCGGACAGGGAATTGATGAGCAGTTCTTC
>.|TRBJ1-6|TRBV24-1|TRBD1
CATSDGTGLNSPLHF
TGTGCCACCAGTGATGGGACAGGGTTAAATTCACCCCTCCACTTT
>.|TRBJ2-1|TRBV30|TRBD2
CARATSRHNEQFF
TGTGCCCGAGCGACTAGCAGACACAATGAGCAGTTCTTC
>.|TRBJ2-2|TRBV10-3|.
CAISVRVGTNTGELFF
TGTGCCATCAGTGTTCGGGTAGGGACTAACACCGGGGAGCTGTTTTTT
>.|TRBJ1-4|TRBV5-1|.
CASSPGIREKLFF
TGCGCCAGCAGCCCGGGGATCCGTGAAAAACTGTTTTTT
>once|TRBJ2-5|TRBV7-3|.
CASSPLETETQYF
TGTGCCAGCAGCCCCTTGGAGACGGAGACCCAGTACTTC
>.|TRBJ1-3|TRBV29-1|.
CSVTSYGHSGNTIYF
TGCAGCGTTACTTCCTATGGGCACTCTGGAAACACCATATATTTT
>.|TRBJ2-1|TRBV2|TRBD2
CASMRSGGSYNEQFF
TGTGCCAGCATGAGGAGCGGGGGGTCATACAATGAGCAGTTCTTC
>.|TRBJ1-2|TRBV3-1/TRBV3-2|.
CASSQSGVGYTF
TGTGCCAGCAGCCAGTCGGGGGTTGGCTACACCTTC
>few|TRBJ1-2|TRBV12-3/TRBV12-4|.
CATTTEFNYGYTF
TGTGCCACCACCACAGAGTTTAACTATGGCTACACCTTC
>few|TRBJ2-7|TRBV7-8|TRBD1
CASSLSQGSYEQYF
TGTGCCAGCAGCTTATCACAGGGGTCCTACGAGCAGTACTTC
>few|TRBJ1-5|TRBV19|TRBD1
CASSPSRDREGRSNQPQHF
TGTGCCAGTAGTCCATCCCGGGACAGGGAGGGTAGGAGCAATCAGCCCCAGCATTTT
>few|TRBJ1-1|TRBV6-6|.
CASSPPRVEAFF
TGTGCCAGCAGTCCACCGCGGGTTGAAGCTTTCTTT
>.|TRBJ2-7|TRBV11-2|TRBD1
CASSLGLRDSVTYEQYF
TGTGCCAGCAGCTTAGGACTAAGGGACAGCGTTACCTACGAGCAGTACTTC
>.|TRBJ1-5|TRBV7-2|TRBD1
CASSFRTGDQPQHF
TGTGCCAGCAGCTTTCGGACAGGAGATCAGCCCCAGCATTTT
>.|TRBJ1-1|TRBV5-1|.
CASSLRGGNTEAFF
TGCGCCAGCAGCTTACGAGGCGGGAACACTGAAGCTTTCTTT
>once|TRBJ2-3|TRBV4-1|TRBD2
CASSQGGAGGGTDTQYF
TGCGCCAGCAGCCAAGGGGGAGCGGGAGGGGGCACAGATACGCAGTATTTT